This T cell receptor (beta chain) was observed in a study of T-cell memory formation after mild COVID-19. Study observations and caveats: In second-wave clones peaking day 37, SARS-CoV-2 specificity remained unconfirmed.

MiXCR, run by TCRdb on the 5' RACE reads, gives a single entry per CDR3 protein. The table shows 470,000 or so distinct CDR3 sequences, with roughly 18% occurring only once. This clonotype has more than one count but fewer than ten. Its antigen is as yet unknown. CDR1 and CDR2 from the germline V gene are LGHNA and YSLEER. There are 18 residues in the CDR3. Germline trimming cut 1 base from V and 3 bases from J; bases unmatched to any gene: 10. The sequencing input was PBMCs or a T cell subset sorted from them (not recorded which). This chain uses TRBV4-3 with TRBJ2-1, with 9 bases fitting TRBD2. The clonotype was recovered from an adult woman who had mild COVID-19 (a few samples of this study predate the infection). Cell type and time point are not known. CDR3 residues: CASSQGRGSGRFYNEQFF. CDR3 nucleotide sequence: TGCGCCAGCAGCCAAGGGCGCGGAAGCGGGAGGTTCTACAATGAGCAGTTCTTC.